The source of this TCR beta chain is a study of identical twins. General study results and limits: Models underestimated how often monozygotic twins shared out-of-frame TCR alpha. Twins shared out-of-frame alpha sequences with excess low generation probability.

Every donor was a healthy Caucasian. MiXCR, applied by TCRdb to the 5' RACE reads, yields one record per CDR3 protein. The sample carries some 1,600,000 distinct CDR3 sequences, under 35% recorded once. V was pared by 3 bases and J by 6 bases, with 4 bases of the junction left unmatched. The CDR3 totals 14 residues. Details on this clonotype: What it binds is unknown.

The source material was cord blood. The sequence came from a newborn girl in good health. The J gene is TRBJ2-7, the V gene TRBV12-3 or TRBV12-4, with 11 bases fitting TRBD2. The CDR3 DNA reads as TGTGCCAGCAGTTTTACTAGCGGGGGCCGCGAGCAGTACTTC. Translating gives CASSFTSGGREQYF.